These T cell receptor beta chains were read from a single sample in a study of CD8 T cells in ankylosing spondylitis. TCRdb processed the 5' RACE reads anew with MiXCR; each CDR3 protein has one entry. The table shows 350,000 to 450,000 distinct CDR3 sequences, with approximately 20% occurring only once. The specimen sequenced was blood, either unsorted or a sorted T cell fraction (not recorded which). The receptors were sampled from a male donor with ankylosing spondylitis or in good health (not recorded which). The CDR3 runs from the conserved cysteine through the conserved F or W. D genes are given only for firm matches. Only some rows state a clone size, as once, few, many or a class for expanded clones.

>.|TRBJ2-7|.|TRBV7-2
CASSSGGLSYEQYF
TGTGCCAGCAGTTCGGGGGGCCTCTCCTACGAGCAGTACTTC
>TRBD1|TRBJ2-2|few|TRBV3-1
CASSQSKRDRGPAGELFF
TGTGCCAGCAGCCAAAGCAAACGGGACAGGGGTCCCGCCGGGGAGCTGTTTTTT
>TRBD2|TRBJ2-1|few|TRBV6-5
CASSYSAGGRAYNEQFF
TGTGCCAGCAGTTACTCGGCGGGGGGCAGGGCCTACAATGAGCAGTTCTTC
>.|TRBJ1-1|few|TRBV12-3/TRBV12-4
CASSTAGFGTEAFF
TGTGCCAGCAGTACCGCAGGGTTTGGGACTGAAGCTTTCTTT
>.|TRBJ2-7|.|TRBV6-1
CASSPHETVAYEQYF
TGTGCCAGCAGTCCACACGAAACAGTGGCGTACGAGCAGTACTTC
>TRBD1|TRBJ2-1|few|TRBV29-1
CSVHLQGALTYNEQFF
TGCAGCGTTCACTTACAGGGGGCGCTGACCTACAATGAGCAGTTCTTC
>.|TRBJ2-7|few|TRBV9
CASSVDTRTAYEQYF
TGTGCCAGCAGCGTAGACACTAGAACGGCCTACGAGCAGTACTTC
>.|TRBJ1-1|.|TRBV10-3
CAISESTGMNTEAFF
TGTGCCATCAGTGAGTCTACAGGGATGAACACTGAAGCTTTCTTT
>TRBD1|TRBJ2-2|few|TRBV28
CASSPGQGRSGELFF
TGTGCCAGCAGTCCGGGACAGGGGAGGTCCGGGGAGCTGTTTTTT
>.|TRBJ2-2|.|TRBV27
CASSLWAGELFF
TGTGCCAGCAGTTTATGGGCCGGGGAGCTGTTTTTT
>TRBD1|TRBJ2-1|few|TRBV7-2
CASSLGQGAPYNEQFF
TGTGCCAGCAGCTTAGGGCAGGGGGCCCCCTACAATGAGCAGTTCTTC
>.|TRBJ1-1|few|TRBV9
CASSDLLDTEAFF
TGTGCCAGCAGCGACTTGCTAGACACTGAAGCTTTCTTT
>TRBD2|TRBJ2-1|few|TRBV20-1
CSAPGLAETYNEQFF
TGCAGTGCACCCGGACTAGCGGAAACCTACAATGAGCAGTTCTTC
>.|TRBJ1-1|few|TRBV6-1
CASKPGQNTEAFF
TGTGCCAGCAAACCGGGACAGAACACTGAAGCTTTCTTT
>.|TRBJ1-5|.|TRBV12-3/TRBV12-4
CASTHGPPTNQPQHF
TGTGCCAGCACCCATGGCCCTCCTACCAATCAGCCCCAGCATTTT
>TRBD1|TRBJ2-2|.|TRBV20-1
CSAREETGVFPGELFF
TGCAGTGCTAGAGAGGAAACAGGGGTCTTTCCCGGGGAGCTGTTTTTT
>.|TRBJ2-7|.|TRBV4-1
CASSQESGLIYEQYF
TGCGCCAGCAGCCAAGAGTCAGGGTTAATCTACGAGCAGTACTTC
>TRBD1|TRBJ2-1|.|TRBV7-6
CASSLGVGTGAYNEQFF
TGTGCCAGCAGCTTAGGGGTGGGGACAGGGGCCTACAATGAGCAGTTCTTC
>.|TRBJ2-3|.|TRBV7-8
CASSPGQTTDTQYF
TGTGCCAGCAGCCCCGGACAGACCACAGATACGCAGTATTTT
>.|TRBJ1-2|.|TRBV15
CATSTERQGIDYGYTF
TGTGCCACCAGCACCGAACGGCAGGGGATTGACTATGGCTACACCTTC
>.|TRBJ2-1|few|TRBV28
CASRGEGVNEQFF
TGTGCCAGCAGGGGGGAAGGGGTCAATGAGCAGTTCTTC
>.|TRBJ1-2|.|TRBV12-3/TRBV12-4
CASSDTTFNYGYTF
TGTGCCAGCAGTGACACAACCTTCAACTATGGCTACACCTTC
>.|TRBJ2-3|.|TRBV9
CASKELLRLVTQYF
TGTGCCAGCAAGGAGCTATTGCGGTTGGTGACGCAGTATTTT
>.|TRBJ2-7|many|TRBV12-3/TRBV12-4
CASSLGVPYEQYF
TGTGCCAGCAGTTTGGGGGTACCCTACGAGCAGTACTTC
>.|TRBJ2-1|.|TRBV2
CASRVYGSEQFF
TGTGCCAGCAGGGTCTACGGTAGTGAGCAGTTCTTC
>TRBD1|TRBJ2-7|.|TRBV20-1
CSASGTDTYEQYF
TGCAGTGCCTCCGGGACAGATACCTACGAGCAGTACTTC
>.|TRBJ2-5|.|TRBV2
CASKRLVQETQYF
TGTGCCAGCAAGCGATTGGTCCAAGAGACCCAGTACTTC
>TRBD2|TRBJ2-7|.|TRBV10-2
CASGTRGGSYEQYF
TGCGCCAGCGGCACCCGGGGGGGCTCCTACGAGCAGTACTTC
>.|TRBJ2-7|few|TRBV12-3/TRBV12-4
CASSLGGRVYEQYF
TGTGCCAGCAGTTTGGGGGGAAGGGTCTACGAGCAGTACTTC
>TRBD2|TRBJ2-3|.|TRBV12-3/TRBV12-4
CTSSTTSLPTSSTDTQYF
TGTACCAGCAGTACGACTAGCCTACCAACCTCTAGCACAGATACGCAGTATTTT
>.|TRBJ1-2|few|TRBV5-1
CASSLVPGYYGYTF
TGCGCCAGCAGCTTGGTCCCGGGGTACTATGGCTACACCTTC
>.|TRBJ2-7|.|TRBV12-3/TRBV12-4
CASRLQHSYEQYF
TGTGCCAGCAGACTACAGCACTCCTACGAGCAGTACTTC
>.|TRBJ2-7|few|TRBV18
CASSHLLAPYEQYF
TGTGCCAGCTCCCACCTCCTAGCCCCCTACGAGCAGTACTTC
>.|TRBJ2-1|few|TRBV6-2/TRBV6-3
CASTSTTSSYNEQFF
TGTGCCAGCACCTCTACGACTAGCTCCTACAATGAGCAGTTCTTC
>.|TRBJ2-7|.|TRBV7-9
CASSLAGAAWDEQYF
TGTGCCAGCAGCTTAGCGGGGGCCGCCTGGGATGAGCAGTACTTC